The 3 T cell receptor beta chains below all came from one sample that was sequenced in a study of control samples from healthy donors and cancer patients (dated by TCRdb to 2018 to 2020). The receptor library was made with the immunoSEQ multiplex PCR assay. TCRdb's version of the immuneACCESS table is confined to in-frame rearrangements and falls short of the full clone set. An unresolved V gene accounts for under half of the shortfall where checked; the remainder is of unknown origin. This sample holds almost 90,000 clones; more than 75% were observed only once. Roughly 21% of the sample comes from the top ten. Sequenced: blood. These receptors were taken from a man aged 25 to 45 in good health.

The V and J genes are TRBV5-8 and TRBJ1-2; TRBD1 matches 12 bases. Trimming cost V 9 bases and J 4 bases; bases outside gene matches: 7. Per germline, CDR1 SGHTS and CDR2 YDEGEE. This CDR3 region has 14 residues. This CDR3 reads CAIWGGQGAYGYTF. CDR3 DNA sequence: TGTGCCATTTGGGGGGGACAGGGGGCCTATGGCTACACCTTC.

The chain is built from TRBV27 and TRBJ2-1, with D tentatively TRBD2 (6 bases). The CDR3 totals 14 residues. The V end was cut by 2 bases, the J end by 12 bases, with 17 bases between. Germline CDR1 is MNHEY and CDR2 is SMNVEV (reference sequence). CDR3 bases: TGTGCCAGCAGTTTAGGGTTTGGGGTGGGGGGGCAGTTCTTC. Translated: CASSLGFGVGGQFF.

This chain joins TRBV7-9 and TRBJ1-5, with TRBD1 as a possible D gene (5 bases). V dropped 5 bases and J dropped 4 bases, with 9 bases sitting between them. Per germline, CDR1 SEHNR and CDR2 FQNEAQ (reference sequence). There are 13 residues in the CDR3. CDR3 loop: CASSPEGNQPQHF. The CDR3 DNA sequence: TGTGCCAGCAGCCCAGAGGGGAATCAGCCCCAGCATTTT.